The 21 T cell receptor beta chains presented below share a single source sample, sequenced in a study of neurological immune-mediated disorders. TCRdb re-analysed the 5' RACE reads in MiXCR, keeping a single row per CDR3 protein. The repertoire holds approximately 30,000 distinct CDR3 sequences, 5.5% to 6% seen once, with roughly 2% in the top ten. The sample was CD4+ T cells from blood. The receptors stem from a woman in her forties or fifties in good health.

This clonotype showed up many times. CDR3 DNA sequence: TGTGCCAGCAGCTTGAGGACAGGGGATGGGGGCTACACCTTC. It translates to CASSLRTGDGGYTF. This chain uses TRBV5-6 with TRBJ1-2; the match to TRBD1 covers 9 bases. The CDR3 is 14 amino acids. In germline, CDR1 is SGHDT, CDR2 YYEEEE. Trimming at V came to 1 base and at J to 8 bases, leaving 6 bases not matched to a gene.

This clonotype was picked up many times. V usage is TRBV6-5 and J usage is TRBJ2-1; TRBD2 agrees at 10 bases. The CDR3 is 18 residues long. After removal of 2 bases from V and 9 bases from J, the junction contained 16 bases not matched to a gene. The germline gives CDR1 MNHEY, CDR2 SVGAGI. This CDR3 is CASSYHEDGSGRKVEQFF. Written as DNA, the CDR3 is TGTGCCAGCAGTTACCACGAAGATGGTAGCGGGAGGAAGGTTGAGCAGTTCTTC.

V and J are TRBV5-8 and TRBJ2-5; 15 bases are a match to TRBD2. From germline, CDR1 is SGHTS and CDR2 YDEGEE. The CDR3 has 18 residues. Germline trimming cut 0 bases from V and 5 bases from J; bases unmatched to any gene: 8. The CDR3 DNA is TGTGCCAGCAGCTTGGGGACTAGCGGGAGGGCCGTGTCGGAGACCCAGTACTTC. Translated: CASSLGTSGRAVSETQYF.

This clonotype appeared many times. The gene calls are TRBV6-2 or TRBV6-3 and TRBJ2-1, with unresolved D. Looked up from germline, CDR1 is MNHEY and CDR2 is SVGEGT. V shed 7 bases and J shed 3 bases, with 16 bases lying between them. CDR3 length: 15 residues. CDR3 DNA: TGTGCCAGCATCACTTCTGGAGTTAGCTACAATGAGCAGTTCTTC. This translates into CASITSGVSYNEQFF.

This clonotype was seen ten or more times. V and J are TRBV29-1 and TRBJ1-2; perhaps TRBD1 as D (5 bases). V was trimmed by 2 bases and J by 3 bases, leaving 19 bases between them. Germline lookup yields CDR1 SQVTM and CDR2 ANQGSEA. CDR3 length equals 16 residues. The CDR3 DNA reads TGCAGCGTTGAAAATTTAAGACCCGGGGGAGACTATGGCTACACCTTC. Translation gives CSVENLRPGGDYGYTF.

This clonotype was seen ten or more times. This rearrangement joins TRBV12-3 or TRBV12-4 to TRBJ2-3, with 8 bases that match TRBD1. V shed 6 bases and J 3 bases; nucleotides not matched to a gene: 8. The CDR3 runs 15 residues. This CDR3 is CASRGDRGGTDTQYF. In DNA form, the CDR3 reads TGTGCCAGCAGGGGAGACAGGGGAGGTACAGATACGCAGTATTTT.

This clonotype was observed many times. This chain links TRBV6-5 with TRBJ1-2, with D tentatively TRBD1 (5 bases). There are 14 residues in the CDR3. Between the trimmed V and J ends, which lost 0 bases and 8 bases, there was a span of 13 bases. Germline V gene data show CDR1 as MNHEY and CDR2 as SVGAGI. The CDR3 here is CASSYSKWGEGYTF. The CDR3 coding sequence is TGTGCCAGCAGTTACTCCAAATGGGGGGAAGGCTACACCTTC.

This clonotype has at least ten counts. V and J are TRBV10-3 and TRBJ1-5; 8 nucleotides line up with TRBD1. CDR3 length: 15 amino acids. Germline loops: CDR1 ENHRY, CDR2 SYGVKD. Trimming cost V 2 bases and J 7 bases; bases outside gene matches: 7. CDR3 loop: CAISEPTGGGQPQHF. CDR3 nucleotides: TGTGCCATCAGTGAGCCTACAGGGGGAGGACAGCCCCAGCATTTT.

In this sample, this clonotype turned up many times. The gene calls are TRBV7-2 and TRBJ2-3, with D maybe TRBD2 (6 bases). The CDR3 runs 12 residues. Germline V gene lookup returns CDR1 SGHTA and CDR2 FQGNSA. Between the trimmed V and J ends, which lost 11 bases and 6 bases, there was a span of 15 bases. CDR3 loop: CALRDLGDTQYF. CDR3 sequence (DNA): TGTGCCTTACGGGACTTAGGGGATACGCAGTATTTT.

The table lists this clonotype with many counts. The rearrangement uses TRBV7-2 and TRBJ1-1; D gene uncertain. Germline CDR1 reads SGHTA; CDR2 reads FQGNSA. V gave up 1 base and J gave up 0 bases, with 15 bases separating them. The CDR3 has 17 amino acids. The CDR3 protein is CASSLGVQLTMNTEAFF. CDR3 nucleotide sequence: TGTGCCAGCAGCTTAGGTGTCCAGTTAACCATGAACACTGAAGCTTTCTTT.

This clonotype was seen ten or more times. The CDR3 bases are TGTGCCAGCACCACAGCTCCTAATCAGCCCCAGCATTTT. Protein product: CASTTAPNQPQHF. The J gene is TRBJ1-5, the V gene TRBV6-5; the D is unclear. This CDR3 has 13 residues. The V end was cut by 7 bases, the J end by 4 bases, with 11 bases between. Germline V gene lookup returns CDR1 MNHEY and CDR2 SVGAGI.

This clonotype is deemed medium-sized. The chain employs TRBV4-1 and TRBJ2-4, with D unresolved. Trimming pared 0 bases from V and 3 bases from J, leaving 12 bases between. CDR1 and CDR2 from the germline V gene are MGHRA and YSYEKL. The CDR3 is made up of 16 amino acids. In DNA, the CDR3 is TGCGCCAGCAGCCAAGATGACTTCGTGGACAAAAACATTCAGTACTTC. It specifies CASSQDDFVDKNIQYF.

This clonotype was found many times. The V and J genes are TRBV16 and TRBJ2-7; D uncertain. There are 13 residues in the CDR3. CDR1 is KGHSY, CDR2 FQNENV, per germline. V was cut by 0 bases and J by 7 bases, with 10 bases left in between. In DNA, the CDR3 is TGTGCCAGCAGCCAATCAGAGGTGGGGGAGCAGTACTTC. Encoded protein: CASSQSEVGEQYF.

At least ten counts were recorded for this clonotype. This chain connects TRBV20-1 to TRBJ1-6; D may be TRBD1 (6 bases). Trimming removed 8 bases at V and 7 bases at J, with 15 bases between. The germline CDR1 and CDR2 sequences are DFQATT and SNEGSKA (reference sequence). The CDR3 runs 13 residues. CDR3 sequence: CSTMKTGNSPLHF. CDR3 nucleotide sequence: TGCAGTACGATGAAAACAGGGAATTCACCCCTCCACTTT.

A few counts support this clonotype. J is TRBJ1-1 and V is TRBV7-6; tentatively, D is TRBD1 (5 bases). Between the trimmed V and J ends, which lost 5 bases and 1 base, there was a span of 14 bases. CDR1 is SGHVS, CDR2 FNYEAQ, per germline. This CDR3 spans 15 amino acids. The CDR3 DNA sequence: TGTGCCAGCAGCCCCTGGGGGGGGGAGAACACTGAAGCTTTCTTT. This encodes CASSPWGGENTEAFF.

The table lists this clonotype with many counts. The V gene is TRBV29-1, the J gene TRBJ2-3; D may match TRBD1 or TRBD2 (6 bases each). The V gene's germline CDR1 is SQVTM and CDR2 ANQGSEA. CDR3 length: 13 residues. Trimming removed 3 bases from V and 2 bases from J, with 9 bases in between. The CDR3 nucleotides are TGCAGCGTTGAGGGGGGACACACAGATACGCAGTATTTT. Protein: CSVEGGHTDTQYF.

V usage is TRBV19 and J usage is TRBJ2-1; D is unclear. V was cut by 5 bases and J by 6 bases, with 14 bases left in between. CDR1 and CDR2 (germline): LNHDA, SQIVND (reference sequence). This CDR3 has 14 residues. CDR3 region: CASSSYLIPNEQFF. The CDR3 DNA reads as TGTGCCAGTAGTTCGTACCTTATACCCAATGAGCAGTTCTTC.

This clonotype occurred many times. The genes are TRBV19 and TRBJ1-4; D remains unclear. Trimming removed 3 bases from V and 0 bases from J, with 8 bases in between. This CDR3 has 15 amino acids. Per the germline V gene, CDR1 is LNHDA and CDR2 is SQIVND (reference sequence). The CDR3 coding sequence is TGTGCCAGTAGTATTGGTCAGCCAACTAATGAAAAACTGTTTTTT. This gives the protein CASSIGQPTNEKLFF.

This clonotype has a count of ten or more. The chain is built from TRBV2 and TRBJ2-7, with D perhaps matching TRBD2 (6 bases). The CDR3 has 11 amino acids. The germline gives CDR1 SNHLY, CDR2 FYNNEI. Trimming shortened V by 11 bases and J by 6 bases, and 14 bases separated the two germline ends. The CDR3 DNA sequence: TGTGCCGGGAGGACAACAGGCGAGCAGTACTTC. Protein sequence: CAGRTTGEQYF.

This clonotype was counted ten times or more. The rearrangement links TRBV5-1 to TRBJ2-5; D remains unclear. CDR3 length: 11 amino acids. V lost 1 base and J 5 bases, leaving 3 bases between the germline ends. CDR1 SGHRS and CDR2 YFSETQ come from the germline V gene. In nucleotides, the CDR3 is TGCGCCAGCAGCTTGCAGGAGACCCAGTACTTC. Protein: CASSLQETQYF.

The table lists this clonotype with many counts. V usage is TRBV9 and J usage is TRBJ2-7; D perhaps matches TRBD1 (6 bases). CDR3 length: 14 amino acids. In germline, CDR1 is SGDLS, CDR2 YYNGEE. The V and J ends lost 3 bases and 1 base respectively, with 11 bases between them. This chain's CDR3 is CASSGQGGSYEQYF. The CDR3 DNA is TGTGCCAGCAGCGGACAAGGGGGTTCCTACGAGCAGTACTTC.